This entry features one T cell receptor beta chain sequence. Clones were read by immunoSEQ multiplex PCR, and TCRdb kept only the in-frame ones, dropping some. The sample has about 130,000 clones, over 75% seen once. This sample was included in a study of control samples from healthy donors and cancer patients. V lost 10 bases and J lost 5, with 21 bases in between. Germline loops: CDR1 SGHAT, CDR2 FQNNGV. The CDR3 is 14 amino acids. The source of this sequence is a man in his forties or fifties in good health. The sequencing input was blood. This sequence joins TRBV11-2 and TRBJ2-7; the D call may be TRBD1 or TRBD2 (6 bases each). Here the CDR3 DNA reads TGTGCCACCAAAGCCGGGGGCCTTTCTGACGAGCAGTACTTC. It yields the protein CATKAGGLSDEQYF.